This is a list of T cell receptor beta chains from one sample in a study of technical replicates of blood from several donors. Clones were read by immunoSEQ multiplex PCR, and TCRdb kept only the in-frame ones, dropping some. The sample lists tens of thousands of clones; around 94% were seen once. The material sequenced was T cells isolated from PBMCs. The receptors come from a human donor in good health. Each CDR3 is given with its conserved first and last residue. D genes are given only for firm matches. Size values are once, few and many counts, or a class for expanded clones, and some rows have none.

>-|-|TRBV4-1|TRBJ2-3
TGCGCCAGCAGCCAAGAGGGTCCACTGGAGGCCACAGATACGCAGTATTTT
CASSQEGPLEATDTQYF
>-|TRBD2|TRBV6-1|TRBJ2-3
TGTGCCAGCAGTGAAAATCCCCGAGCCCCGGGACTAGTCGTTCTCCGCACAGATACGCAGTATTTT
CASSENPRAPGLVVLRTDTQYF
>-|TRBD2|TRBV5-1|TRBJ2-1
TGCGCCAGCAGCCCAGGACTAGCGGGGAACTACAATGAGCAGTTCTTC
CASSPGLAGNYNEQFF
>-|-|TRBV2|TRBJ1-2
TGTGCCAGCCCCAAGCGGACAGAATACTATGGCTACACCTTC
CASPKRTEYYGYTF
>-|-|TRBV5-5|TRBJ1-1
TGTGCCAGCAGCCCCTCCGAGGACATAAGAGACACTGAAGCTTTCTTT
CASSPSEDIRDTEAFF
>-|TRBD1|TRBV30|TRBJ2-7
TGTGCCTGGACCACGACAGGGATGAACGAGCAGTACTTC
CAWTTTGMNEQYF
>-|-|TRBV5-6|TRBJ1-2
TGTGCCAGCAGCTTGGGTCGGGGTAACTATGGCTACACCTTC
CASSLGRGNYGYTF
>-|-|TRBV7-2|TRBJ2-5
TGTGCCAGCAGCTTTAATAGTGGCCAAGAGACCCAGTACTTC
CASSFNSGQETQYF
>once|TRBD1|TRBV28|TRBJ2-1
TGTGCCAGCAGTTTCCGGGACAGGGAGTACAATGAGCAGTTCTTC
CASSFRDREYNEQFF
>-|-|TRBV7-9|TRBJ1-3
TGTGCCAGCAGCTTACGGGGATCCGGAGAAAACACCATATATTTT
CASSLRGSGENTIYF
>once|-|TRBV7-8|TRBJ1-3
TGTGCCAGCAGCTTCACCCATGGACAGGGAAACACCATATATTTT
CASSFTHGQGNTIYF
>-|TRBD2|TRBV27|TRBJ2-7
TGTGCCAGCAGTTTATACGGGGGGAGATCCTACGAGCAGTACTTC
CASSLYGGRSYEQYF
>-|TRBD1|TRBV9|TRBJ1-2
TGTGCCAGCAGACTTACAGGGGATTACTATGGCTACACCTTC
CASRLTGDYYGYTF
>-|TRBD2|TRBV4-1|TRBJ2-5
TGCGCCAGCAGCCACCTGGCGACGCGGGGACTAGCGGTCCAAGAGACCCAGTACTTC
CASSHLATRGLAVQETQYF
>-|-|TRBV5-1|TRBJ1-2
TGCGCCAGCAGCGGGCCCGAACTCTTTGGGGAGACCGCGTTTGGCTACACCTTC
CASSGPELFGETAFGYTF
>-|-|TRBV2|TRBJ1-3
TGTGCCAGCAGAAACCAGGAATCTGGAAACACCATATATTTT
CASRNQESGNTIYF
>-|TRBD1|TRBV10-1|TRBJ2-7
TGCGCCAGCAGTGCGGGACAGGGGGGCTACGAGCAGTACTTC
CASSAGQGGYEQYF
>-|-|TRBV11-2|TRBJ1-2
TGTGCCAGCAGCTTAGGCAGGGCTGTCTATGGCTACACCTTC
CASSLGRAVYGYTF
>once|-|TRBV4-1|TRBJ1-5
TGCGCCAGCAGCCCTCGGGAGGGGGAGGTTCAGCCCCAGCATTTT
CASSPREGEVQPQHF
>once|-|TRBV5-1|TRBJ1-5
TGCGCCAGCAGCGCTGAAGGGGGTATCAATCAGCCCCAGCATTTT
CASSAEGGINQPQHF
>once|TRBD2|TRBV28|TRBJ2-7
TGTGCCAGCAGCCCAGCTAGCGGGTACTCCTACGAGCAGTACTTC
CASSPASGYSYEQYF
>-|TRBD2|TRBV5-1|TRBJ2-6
TGCGCCAGCAGCTTCCTGGCTAGCGGGAGTAATTATGGGGCCAACGTCCTGACTTTC
CASSFLASGSNYGANVLTF
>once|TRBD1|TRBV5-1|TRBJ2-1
TGCGCCAGCAGCTTGAACAGGGGGTCCTACAATGAGCAGTTCTTC
CASSLNRGSYNEQFF
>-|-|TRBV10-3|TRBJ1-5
TGTGCCATCAGTGAGGGTGAGGGCAATCAGCCCCAGCATTTT
CAISEGEGNQPQHF
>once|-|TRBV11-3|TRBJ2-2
TGTGCCAGCAGCTTAGTCGACAATCCCGGGGAGCTGTTTTTT
CASSLVDNPGELFF
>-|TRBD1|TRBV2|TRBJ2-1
TGTGCCAGCGGCCGGGACAGCGCGTACAATGAGCAGTTCTTC
CASGRDSAYNEQFF
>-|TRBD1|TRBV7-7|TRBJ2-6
TGTGCCAGCAGCGGGACAGTTAATGCCACAAAGTCGGGCCAACGTCCTGACTTC
CASSGTVNATKSGQRPDF
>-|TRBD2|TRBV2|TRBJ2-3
TGTGCCAGCAGTGAATCTAGCGGGTACACAGATACGCAGTATTTT
CASSESSGYTDTQYF
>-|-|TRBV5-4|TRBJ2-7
TGTGCCAGCAGCCTTAATTCAGGCGAGCAGTACTTC
CASSLNSGEQYF
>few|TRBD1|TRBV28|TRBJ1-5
TGTGCCAGCGGACAGGGGTTTCAGCCCCAGCATTTT
CASGQGFQPQHF
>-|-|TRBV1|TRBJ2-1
TGCACCAGCAGCCATCCTCGTTTTGCGGGAGAACGGGTCGAGTTCTTC
CTSSHPRFAGERVEFF
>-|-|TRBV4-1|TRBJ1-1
TGCGCCAGCAGCCAAGGGGGGGGGCGAAGCACTGAAGCTTTCTTT
CASSQGGGRSTEAFF
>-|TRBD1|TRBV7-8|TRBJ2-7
TGTGCCAGCAGCCCAGGGACAGGGTACGAGCAGTACTTC
CASSPGTGYEQYF
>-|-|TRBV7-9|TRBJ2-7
TGTGCCAGCAGCCTAGCGGAGGGGGCGGCCTACGAGCAGTACTTC
CASSLAEGAAYEQYF
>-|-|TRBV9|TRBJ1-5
TGTGCCAGCAGCGTAGAAGCCTTCAATCAGCCCCAGCATTTT
CASSVEAFNQPQHF
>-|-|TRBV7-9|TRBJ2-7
TGTGCCAGCAGCCTTGGGGGAGGCTACGAGCAGTACTTC
CASSLGGGYEQYF
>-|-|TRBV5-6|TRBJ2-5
TGTGCCAGCAGGGGCATGGGCCTGGGGACCCAGTACTTC
CASRGMGLGTQYF
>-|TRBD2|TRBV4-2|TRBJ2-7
TGTGCCAGCAGCCAAGATAGCGGGGGCTCCTACGAGCAGTACTTC
CASSQDSGGSYEQYF
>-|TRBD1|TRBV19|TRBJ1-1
TGTGCCAGTAACCACAGGGGTCAGACTGAAGCTTTCTTT
CASNHRGQTEAFF
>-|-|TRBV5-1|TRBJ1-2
TGCGCCAGCAGCCTCCTGGGAGGGCTAGGCTATGGCTACACCTTC
CASSLLGGLGYGYTF
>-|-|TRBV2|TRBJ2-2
TGTGCCAGCAATGACCCGCGGGACACCGGGGAGCTGTTTTTT
CASNDPRDTGELFF
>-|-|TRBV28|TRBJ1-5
TGTGCCAGCAGTTTCCCCGGTACTAGCAATCAGCCCCAGCATTTT
CASSFPGTSNQPQHF
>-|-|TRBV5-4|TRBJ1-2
TGTGCCAGCAGCTTGGGCGAGGGCTTCCGTGGCTACACCTTC
CASSLGEGFRGYTF
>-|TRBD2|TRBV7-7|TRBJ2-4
TGTGCCAGCAGGTTCTCCCTGGCGGGAGTAAGAGAACCCAAAAACATTCAGTACTTC
CASRFSLAGVREPKNIQYF
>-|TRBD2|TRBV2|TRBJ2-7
TGTGCCAGCACCCGAACCCTGACGGGTAGCGGGAACTACGAGCAGTACTTC
CASTRTLTGSGNYEQYF
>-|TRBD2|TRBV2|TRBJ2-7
TGTGCCAGTACTAGCGGGATGTACGAGCAGTACTTC
CASTSGMYEQYF
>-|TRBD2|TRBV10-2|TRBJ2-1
TGCGCCAGCAGTGAGGGAGCGGGAGGGCCAAATGAGCAGTTCTTC
CASSEGAGGPNEQFF
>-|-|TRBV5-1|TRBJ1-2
TGCGCCAGCAGCTTGGAACAGAACTATGGCTACACCTTC
CASSLEQNYGYTF
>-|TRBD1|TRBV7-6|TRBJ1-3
TGTGCCAGCAGTAGTACAGGGGCTGGAAACACCATATATTTT
CASSSTGAGNTIYF
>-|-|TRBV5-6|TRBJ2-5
TGTGCCAGCAGCTTCGAAGAGACCCAGTACTTC
CASSFEETQYF
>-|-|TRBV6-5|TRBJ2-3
TGTGCCAGCAGCGCACACAATACGCAGTATTTT
CASSAHNTQYF
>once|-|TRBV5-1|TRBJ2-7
TGCGCCAGCAGCTCAGGCTCCTACGAGCAGTACTTC
CASSSGSYEQYF
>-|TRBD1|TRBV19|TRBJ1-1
TGTGCCAGTAGTTTCGACAGGGGTAGATTGAACACTGAAGCTTTCTTT
CASSFDRGRLNTEAFF
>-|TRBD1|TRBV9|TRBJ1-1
TGTGCCAGCAGCGGGGACAGGGGGAGGACTGAAGCTTTCTTT
CASSGDRGRTEAFF
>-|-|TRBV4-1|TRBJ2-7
TGCGCCAGCAGACGCGCGGTGAGCTCCTACGAGCAGTACTTC
CASRRAVSSYEQYF
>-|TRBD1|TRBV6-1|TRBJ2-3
TGTGCCAGCAGTGAAGCCCCCCGGACAGGGGGGTTCTCAGATACGCAGTATTTT
CASSEAPRTGGFSDTQYF
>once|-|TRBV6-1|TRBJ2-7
TGTGCCAGCAGTGAAGCCATGTCGTCCCTGCGCGAGCAGTACTTC
CASSEAMSSLREQYF
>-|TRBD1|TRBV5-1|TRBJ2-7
TGCGCCAGCAGCTTGGCTGGACAGGGAATAGGCGAGCAGTACTTC
CASSLAGQGIGEQYF
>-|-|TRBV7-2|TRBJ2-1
TGTGCCAGCAGCTTGGGGGAGGCATCCTACAATGAGCAGTTCTTC
CASSLGEASYNEQFF
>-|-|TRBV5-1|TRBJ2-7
TGCGCCAGCAGCCTAGATGGTGACTTGAGCTCCTACGAGCAGTACTTC
CASSLDGDLSSYEQYF